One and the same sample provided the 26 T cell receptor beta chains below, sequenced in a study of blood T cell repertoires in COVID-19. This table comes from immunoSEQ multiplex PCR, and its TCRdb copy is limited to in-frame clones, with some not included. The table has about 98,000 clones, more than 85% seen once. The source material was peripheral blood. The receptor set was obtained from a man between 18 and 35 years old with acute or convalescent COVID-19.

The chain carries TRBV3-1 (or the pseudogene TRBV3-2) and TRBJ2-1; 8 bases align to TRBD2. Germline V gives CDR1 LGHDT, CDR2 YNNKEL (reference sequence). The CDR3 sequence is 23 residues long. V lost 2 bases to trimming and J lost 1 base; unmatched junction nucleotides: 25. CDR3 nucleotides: TGTGCCAGCAGCCAAATCGGCGGAGGTAGCGGGATACAAGGGGGAAGGTCCTACAATGAGCAGTTCTTC. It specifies CASSQIGGGSGIQGGRSYNEQFF.

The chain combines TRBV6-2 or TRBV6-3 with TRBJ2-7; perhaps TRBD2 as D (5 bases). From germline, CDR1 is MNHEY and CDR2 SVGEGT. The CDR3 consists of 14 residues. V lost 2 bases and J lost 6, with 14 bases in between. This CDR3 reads CASSYPAGGGEQYF. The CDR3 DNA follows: TGTGCCAGCAGTTACCCTGCCGGAGGAGGCGAGCAGTACTTC.

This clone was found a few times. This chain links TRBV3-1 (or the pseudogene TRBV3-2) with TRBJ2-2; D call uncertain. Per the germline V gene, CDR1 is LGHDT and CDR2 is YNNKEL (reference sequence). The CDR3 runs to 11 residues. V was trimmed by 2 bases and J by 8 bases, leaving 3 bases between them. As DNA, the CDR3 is TGTGCCAGCAGCCAACTGGGGGAGCTGTTTTTT. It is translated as CASSQLGELFF.

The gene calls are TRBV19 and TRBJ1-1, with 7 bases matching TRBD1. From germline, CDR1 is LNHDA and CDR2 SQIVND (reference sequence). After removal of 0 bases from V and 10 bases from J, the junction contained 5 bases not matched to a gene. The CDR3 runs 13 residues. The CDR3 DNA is TGTGCCAGTAGTATAGAACAGGGGTTTGGAGCTTTCTTT. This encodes CASSIEQGFGAFF.

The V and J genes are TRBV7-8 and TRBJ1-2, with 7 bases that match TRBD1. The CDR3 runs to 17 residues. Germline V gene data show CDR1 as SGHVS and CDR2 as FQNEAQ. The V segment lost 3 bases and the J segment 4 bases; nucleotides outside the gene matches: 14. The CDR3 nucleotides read TGTGCCAGCAGCTTCACAGGGGTGGCGGGGTCGGGCTATGGCTACACCTTC. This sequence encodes CASSFTGVAGSGYGYTF.

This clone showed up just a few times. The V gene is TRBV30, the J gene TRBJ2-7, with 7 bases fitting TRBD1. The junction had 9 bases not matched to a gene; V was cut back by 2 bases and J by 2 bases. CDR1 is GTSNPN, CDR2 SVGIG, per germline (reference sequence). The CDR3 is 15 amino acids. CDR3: CAWSSTGIPTYEQYF. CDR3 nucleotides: TGTGCCTGGAGTTCGACAGGGATCCCTACCTACGAGCAGTACTTC. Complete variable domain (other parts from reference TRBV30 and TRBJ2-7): SQTIHQWPATLVQPVGSPLSLECTVEGTSNPNLYWYRQAAGRGLQLLFYSVGIGQISSEVPQNLSASRPQDRQFILSSKKLLLSDSGFYLCAWSSTGIPTYEQYFGPGTRLTVT.

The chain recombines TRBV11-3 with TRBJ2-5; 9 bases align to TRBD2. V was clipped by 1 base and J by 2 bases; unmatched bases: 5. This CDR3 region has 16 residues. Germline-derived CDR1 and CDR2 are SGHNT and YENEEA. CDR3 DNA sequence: TGTGCCAGCAGCTTAGCTCTAGCGGGGCTACAAGAGACCCAGTACTTC. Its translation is CASSLALAGLQETQYF.

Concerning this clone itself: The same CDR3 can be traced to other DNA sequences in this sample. CDR3 sequence: CASSPPTGSYEQYF. Here the CDR3 DNA reads TGTGCCAGCAGTCCCCCGACAGGCTCCTACGAGCAGTACTTC. V is TRBV6-2 or TRBV6-3 and J is TRBJ2-7; perhaps TRBD1 as D (6 bases). The ends were cut back, 5 bases at V and 0 bases at J, with 11 bases in the middle. This CDR3 has 14 amino acids. The V gene's germline CDR1 is MNHEY and CDR2 SVGEGT.

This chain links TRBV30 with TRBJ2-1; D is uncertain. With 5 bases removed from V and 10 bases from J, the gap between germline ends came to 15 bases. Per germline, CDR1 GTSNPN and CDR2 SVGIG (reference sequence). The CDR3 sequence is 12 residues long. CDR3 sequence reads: CAWGTGLQEQFF. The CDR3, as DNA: TGTGCCTGGGGTACTGGATTACAGGAGCAGTTCTTC. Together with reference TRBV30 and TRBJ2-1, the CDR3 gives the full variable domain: SQTIHQWPATLVQPVGSPLSLECTVEGTSNPNLYWYRQAAGRGLQLLFYSVGIGQISSEVPQNLSASRPQDRQFILSSKKLLLSDSGFYLCAWGTGLQEQFFGPGTRLTVL.

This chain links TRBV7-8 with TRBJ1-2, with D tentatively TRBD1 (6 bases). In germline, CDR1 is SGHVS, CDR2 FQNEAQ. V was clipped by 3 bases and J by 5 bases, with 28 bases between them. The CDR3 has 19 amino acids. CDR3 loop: CASSFAQGTAEQPPYGYTF. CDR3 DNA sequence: TGTGCCAGCAGCTTCGCTCAGGGGACGGCAGAACAGCCGCCATATGGCTACACCTTC.

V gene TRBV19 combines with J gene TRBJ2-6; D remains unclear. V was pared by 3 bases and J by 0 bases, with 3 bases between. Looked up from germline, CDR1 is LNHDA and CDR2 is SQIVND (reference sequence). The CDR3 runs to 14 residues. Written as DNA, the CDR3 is TGTGCCAGTAGTATTAGCTCTGGGGCCAACGTCCTGACTTTC. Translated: CASSISSGANVLTF.

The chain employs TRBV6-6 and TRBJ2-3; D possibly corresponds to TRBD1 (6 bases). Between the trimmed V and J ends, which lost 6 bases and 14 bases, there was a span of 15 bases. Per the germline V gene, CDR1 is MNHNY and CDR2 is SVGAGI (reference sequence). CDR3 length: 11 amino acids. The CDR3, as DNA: TGTGCCAGCAGGGGGGACAAGGGTCGGTATTTT. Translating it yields CASRGDKGRYF.

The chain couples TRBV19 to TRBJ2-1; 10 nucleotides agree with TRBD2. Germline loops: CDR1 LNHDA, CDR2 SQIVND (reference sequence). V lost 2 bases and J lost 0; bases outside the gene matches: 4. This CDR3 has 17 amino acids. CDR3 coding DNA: TGTGCCAGTAGTATACTGGGACTAGCGCTCTCCTACAATGAGCAGTTCTTC. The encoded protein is CASSILGLALSYNEQFF.

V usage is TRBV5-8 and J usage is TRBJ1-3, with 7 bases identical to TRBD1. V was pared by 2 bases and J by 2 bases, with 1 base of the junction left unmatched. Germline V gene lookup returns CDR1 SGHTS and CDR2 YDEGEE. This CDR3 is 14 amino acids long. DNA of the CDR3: TGTGCCAGCAGCTTCAGGGGGGCTGGAAACACCATATATTTT. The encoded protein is CASSFRGAGNTIYF.

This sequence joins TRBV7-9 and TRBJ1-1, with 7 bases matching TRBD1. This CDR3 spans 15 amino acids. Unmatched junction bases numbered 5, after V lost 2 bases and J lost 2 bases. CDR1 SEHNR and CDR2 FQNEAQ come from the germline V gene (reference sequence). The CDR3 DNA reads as TGTGCCAGCAGCTTAAGGGGGCCGGGTAACACTGAAGCTTTCTTT. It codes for CASSLRGPGNTEAFF.

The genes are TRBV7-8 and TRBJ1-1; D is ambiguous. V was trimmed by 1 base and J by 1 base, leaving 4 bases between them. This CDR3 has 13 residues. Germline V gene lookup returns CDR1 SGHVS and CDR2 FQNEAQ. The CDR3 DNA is TGTGCCAGCAGCTTAGAGCCGAACACTGAAGCTTTCTTT. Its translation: CASSLEPNTEAFF.

The CDR3 DNA reads as TGTGCCAGCAGCCCTCTGGGAATTAGACAGGGGGCTTTCTACGAGCAGTACTTC. As protein: CASSPLGIRQGAFYEQYF. V and J are TRBV6-2 or TRBV6-3 and TRBJ2-7, with 10 positions matching TRBD1. V was clipped by 6 bases and J by 3 bases; unmatched bases: 17. CDR1 is MNHEY and CDR2 is SVGEGT in the germline V gene. The CDR3 loop spans 18 amino acids.

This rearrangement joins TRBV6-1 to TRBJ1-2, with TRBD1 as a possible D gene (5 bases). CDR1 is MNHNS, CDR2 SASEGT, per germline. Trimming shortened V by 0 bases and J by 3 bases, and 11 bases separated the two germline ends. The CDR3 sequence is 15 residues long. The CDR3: CASSEALGLDYGYTF. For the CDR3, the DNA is TGTGCCAGCAGTGAAGCGCTGGGACTCGACTATGGCTACACCTTC.

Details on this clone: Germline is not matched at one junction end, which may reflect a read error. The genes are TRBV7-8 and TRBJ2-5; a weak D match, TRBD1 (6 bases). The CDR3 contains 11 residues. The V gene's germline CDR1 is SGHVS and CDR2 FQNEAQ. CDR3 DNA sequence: TGTGCCAGCAGCGGCGTACAGGGCTTGAACTTC. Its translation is CASSGVQGLNF.

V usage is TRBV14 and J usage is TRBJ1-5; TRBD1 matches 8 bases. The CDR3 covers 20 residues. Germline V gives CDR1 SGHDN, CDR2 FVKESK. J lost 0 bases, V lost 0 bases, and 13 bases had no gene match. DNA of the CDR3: TGTGCCAGCAGCCAAGATAAAGCGGGACAGGACCACTATAGCAATCAGCCCCAGCATTTT. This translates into CASSQDKAGQDHYSNQPQHF.

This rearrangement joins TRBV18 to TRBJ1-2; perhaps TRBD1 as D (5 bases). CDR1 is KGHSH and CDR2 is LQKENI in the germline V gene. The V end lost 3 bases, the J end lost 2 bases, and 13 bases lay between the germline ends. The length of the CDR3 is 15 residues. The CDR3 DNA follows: TGTGCCAGCTCACCGGCGGGGGTTCTCAACTATGGCTACACCTTC. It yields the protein CASSPAGVLNYGYTF.

CDR3: CASSYQTSGSTYEQYF. The CDR3 DNA reads as TGTGCCAGCAGTTACCAGACTAGCGGGAGTACTTACGAGCAGTACTTC. The chain combines TRBV6-5 with TRBJ2-7; 12 nucleotides line up with TRBD2. The CDR3 loop spans 16 amino acids. J lost 4 bases, V lost 2 bases, and 6 bases had no gene match. Germline V gene data show CDR1 as MNHEY and CDR2 as SVGAGI.

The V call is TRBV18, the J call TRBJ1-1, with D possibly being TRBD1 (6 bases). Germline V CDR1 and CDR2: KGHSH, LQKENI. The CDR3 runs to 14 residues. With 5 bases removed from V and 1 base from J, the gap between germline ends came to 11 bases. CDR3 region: CASSAWTENTEAFF. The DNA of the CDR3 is TGTGCCAGCTCAGCCTGGACAGAGAACACTGAAGCTTTCTTT.

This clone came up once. The CDR3 sequence: CASSQEGVAGARYNEQFF. In nucleotides, the CDR3 is TGTGCCAGCAGCCAAGAAGGGGTAGCGGGAGCCCGATACAATGAGCAGTTCTTC. The chain recombines TRBV3-1 (or the pseudogene TRBV3-2) with TRBJ2-1; 9 nucleotides agree with TRBD2. CDR1 LGHDT and CDR2 YNNKEL come from the germline V gene (reference sequence). CDR3 size: 18 residues. V was pared by 0 bases and J by 4 bases, with 10 bases of the junction left unmatched.

The CDR3 sequence: CATSDPGGASRDTQYF. The CDR3 DNA reads TGTGCCACCAGTGATCCTGGGGGGGCTAGTCGAGATACGCAGTATTTT. V is TRBV24-1 and J is TRBJ2-3, with D perhaps matching TRBD2 (7 bases). This CDR3 contains 16 residues. Deletions cut 3 bases from V and 5 bases from J, with 17 bases between. The germline V gene encodes CDR1 KGHDR and CDR2 SFDVKD.

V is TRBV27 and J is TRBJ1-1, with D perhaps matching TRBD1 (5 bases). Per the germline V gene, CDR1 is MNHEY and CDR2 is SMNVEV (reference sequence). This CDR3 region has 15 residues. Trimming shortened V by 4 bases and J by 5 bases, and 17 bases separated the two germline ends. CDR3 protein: CASSSNQWGVTEAFF. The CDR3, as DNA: TGTGCCAGCAGTTCTAACCAATGGGGGGTGACTGAAGCTTTCTTT.